This TCR beta chain is from a study of OX40 agonist ivuxolimab in advanced cancers. TCRdb's table, derived via immunoSEQ multiplex PCR, lists solely in-frame clones and lacks some. This table has over 95,000 clones, about 80% appearing once. This clone was observed a handful of times. Its cognate antigen is unknown. Study findings and constraints: A proportion of nonresponders additionally exhibited low normalized T-cell clonal expansion. It was not determined which antigens were specifically recognized by the peripheral T cells that had undergone clonal expansion.

Anyone with autoimmune disease history or systemic immunosuppression was excluded. This receptor was obtained from an adult with an advanced solid tumor such as melanoma, head and neck, liver or kidney cancer. The specimen was CD4+ or CD8+ T cells sorted from blood, collected in a trial of the OX40 agonist ivuxolimab.

The CDR3 nucleotides read TGCAGCGTTGAGCCTAGCGGGGGAAGCGATGAGCAGTTCTTC. It is translated as CSVEPSGGSDEQFF. The rearrangement links TRBV29-1 to TRBJ2-1, with 10 bases lining up with TRBD2. The V gene end was trimmed by 3 bases and the J gene end by 8 bases; junction bases not matched to a gene: 7. CDR1 is SQVTM and CDR2 is ANQGSEA in the germline V gene. The CDR3 runs 14 residues.